Shown below are 6 T cell receptor beta chains from a single sample sequenced in a study of shared clonotypes between healthy human individuals. CD8 cells regarded as naive lacked CD45RO, were positively chosen for CCR7, and omitted terminally differentiated effector memory CD45RA+ cells. Profiled with immunoSEQ multiplex PCR; TCRdb holds only in-frame clones, not every one. There are some 2 million clones in the sample; about 95% occur only once, and approximately 1.2% lies in the top ten. Sample: naive CD8+ T cells sorted from blood. These receptor sequences come from a man aged 18 to 30 in good health.

V is TRBV10-3 and J is TRBJ1-4; 9 bases map to TRBD1. J was trimmed by 10 bases and V by 2 bases; bases with no gene match: 5. CDR3 length: 14 amino acids. The germline CDR1 and CDR2 sequences are ENHRY and SYGVKD. As DNA, the CDR3 is TGTGCCATCAGTGAGACACAGGGGGCGGTAAAACTGTTTTTT. Its protein product is CAISETQGAVKLFF.

This clone was seen just once. The chain is built from TRBV11-3 and TRBJ2-1; TRBD1 might be the D (5 bases). The CDR3 contains 12 residues. Germline values: CDR1 SGHNT, CDR2 YENEEA. V was shortened by 3 bases and J by 8 bases, with 8 bases between the two germline ends. DNA for the CDR3: TGTGCCAGCAGCTTTGGGGCGTATGAGCAGTTCTTC. Its protein product is CASSFGAYEQFF. The entire variable domain, with the rest obtained from reference TRBV11-3 and TRBJ2-1, is as follows: EAGVVQSPRYKIIEKKQPVAFWCNPISGHNTLYWYLQNLGQGPELLIRYENEEAVDDSQLPKDRFSAERLKGVDSTLKIQPAELGDSAVYLCASSFGAYEQFFGPGTRLTVL.

For the CDR3, the DNA is TGCGCCAGCAGACAGGGGTATGAGGGCTACACCTTC. This codes for CASRQGYEGYTF. The chain carries TRBV5-1 and TRBJ1-2, with TRBD1 matching over 7 bases. The germline gives CDR1 SGHRS, CDR2 YFSETQ. The CDR3 covers 12 residues. V dropped 5 bases and J dropped 8; count of bases not matched to a gene: 6.

This clone was detected only once. The chain links TRBV4-1 to TRBJ2-7; D is unresolved. CDR1 and CDR2 from the germline V gene are MGHRA and YSYEKL. CDR3 length equals 14 residues. The V end lost 4 bases, the J end lost 11 bases, and 21 bases lay between the germline ends. CDR3 sequence: CASSLDVMTALEYF. CDR3 in DNA: TGCGCCAGCAGCCTCGATGTAATGACGGCGTTGGAGTACTTC.

The CDR3 DNA is TGTGCCAGCAGTTTCACAGTACCCTACGAGCAGTACTTC. This encodes CASSFTVPYEQYF. The chain employs TRBV27 and TRBJ2-7; no reliable D call. V lost 3 bases, J lost 2 bases, and 8 bases lay in between. Germline-derived CDR1 and CDR2 are MNHEY and SMNVEV (reference sequence). This CDR3 comprises 13 residues.

The rearrangement joins TRBV27 to TRBJ2-7, with TRBD2 identical over 8 bases. The CDR3 contains 15 residues. Germline loops: CDR1 MNHEY, CDR2 SMNVEV (reference sequence). Trimming took 0 bases from V and 2 from J; bases not matched to a gene: 3. The CDR3 region has the DNA TGTGCCAGCAGTTTATCCGCTAGCGGGCCCTACGAGCAGTACTTC. This sequence encodes CASSLSASGPYEQYF.